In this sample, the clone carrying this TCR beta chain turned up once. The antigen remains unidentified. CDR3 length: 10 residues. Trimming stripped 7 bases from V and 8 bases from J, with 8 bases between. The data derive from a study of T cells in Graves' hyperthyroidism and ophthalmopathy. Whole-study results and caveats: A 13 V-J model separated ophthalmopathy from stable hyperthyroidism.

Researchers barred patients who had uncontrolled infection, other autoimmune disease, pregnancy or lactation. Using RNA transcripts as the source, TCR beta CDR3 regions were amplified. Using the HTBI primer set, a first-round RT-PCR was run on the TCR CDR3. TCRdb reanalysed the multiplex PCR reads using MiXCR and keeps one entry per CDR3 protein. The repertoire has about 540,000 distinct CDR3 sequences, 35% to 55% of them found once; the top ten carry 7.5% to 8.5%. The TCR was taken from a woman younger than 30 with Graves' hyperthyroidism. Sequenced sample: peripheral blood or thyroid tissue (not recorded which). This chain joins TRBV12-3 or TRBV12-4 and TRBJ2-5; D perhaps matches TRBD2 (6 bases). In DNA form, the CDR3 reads TGTGCCAGCATCGGGACTACCCAGTACTTC. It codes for CASIGTTQYF.